The 3 T cell receptor beta chains presented below share a single source sample, sequenced in a study of blood T cells in healthy people across ages. It was with a sample-barcoded 5' primer and a J-beta primer mix that a second PCR of roughly 7 to 12 cycles was run. Via MiXCR, TCRdb re-called the 5' RACE reads, giving one row per CDR3 protein. Here the sample spans some 760,000 distinct CDR3 sequences, just under 25% being singletons. These data were also reused for a study on T cells of mothers and their children.

The sequenced sample consisted of blood. The receptor set was obtained from a boy aged 10-17 years in good health.

The chain is built from TRBV7-2 and TRBJ2-5; 7 nucleotides align to TRBD1. There are 14 residues in the CDR3. Germline lookup yields CDR1 SGHTA and CDR2 FQGNSA. J lost 4 bases, V lost 1 base, and 3 bases had no gene match. The CDR3 reads CASSLGQGSETQYF. CDR3 DNA: TGTGCCAGCAGCTTAGGACAGGGTTCAGAGACCCAGTACTTC.

The chain is built from TRBV6-2 or TRBV6-3 and TRBJ2-5; D remains unclear. Germline CDR1 reads MNHEY; CDR2 reads SVGEGT. V lost 4 bases and J 5 bases, leaving 11 bases between the germline ends. The CDR3 extends over 13 amino acids. CDR3 nucleotide sequence: TGTGCCAGCAGTTCCCCCCCGAGCGAGACCCAGTACTTC. It yields the protein CASSSPPSETQYF.

The chain carries TRBV29-1 and TRBJ2-7; TRBD1 matches at 8 bases. Germline values: CDR1 SQVTM, CDR2 ANQGSEA. There are 14 residues in the CDR3. V was pared by 7 bases and J by 0 bases, with 8 bases of the junction left unmatched. CDR3 amino acids: CSAATGESSYEQYF. CDR3 nucleotide sequence: TGCAGCGCCGCGACAGGGGAGAGCTCCTACGAGCAGTACTTC.